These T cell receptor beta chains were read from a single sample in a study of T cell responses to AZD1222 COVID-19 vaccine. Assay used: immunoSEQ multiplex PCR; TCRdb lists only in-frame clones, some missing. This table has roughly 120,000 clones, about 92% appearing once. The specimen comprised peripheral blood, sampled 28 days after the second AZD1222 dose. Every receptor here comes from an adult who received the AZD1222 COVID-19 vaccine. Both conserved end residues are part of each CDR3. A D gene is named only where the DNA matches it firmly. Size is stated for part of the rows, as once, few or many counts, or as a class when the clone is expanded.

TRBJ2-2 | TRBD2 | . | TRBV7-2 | TGTGCCAGCAGTTTTAGCGGGGGTTGGGGAACCGGGGAGCTGTTTTTT | CASSFSGGWGTGELFF
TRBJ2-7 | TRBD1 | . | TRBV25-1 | TGTGCCAGCCGCGAGGCAGGGACAGCCTACGAGCAGTACTTC | CASREAGTAYEQYF
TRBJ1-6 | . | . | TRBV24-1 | TGTGCCACCAGTGTCCAGGGGCATTCACCCCTCCACTTT | CATSVQGHSPLHF
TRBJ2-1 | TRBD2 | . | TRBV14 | TGTGCCAGCAGCCAAGGCTCCCGACTAGCGGTCTACAATGAGCAGTTCTTC | CASSQGSRLAVYNEQFF
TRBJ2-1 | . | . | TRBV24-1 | TGTGCCACCAGGGCCCCCGACAGTGGTGAGCAGTTCTTC | CATRAPDSGEQFF
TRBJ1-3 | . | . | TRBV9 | TGTGCCAGCAGCCCCCGTTGGTCAACTGGAAACACCATATATTTT | CASSPRWSTGNTIYF
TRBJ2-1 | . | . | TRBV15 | TGTGCCACCAGCAGTTACGACAGCTACAATGAGCAGTTCTTC | CATSSYDSYNEQFF
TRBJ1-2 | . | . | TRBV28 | TGTGCCAGCAGTTTCGGAGTACGCTATGGCTACACCTTC | CASSFGVRYGYTF
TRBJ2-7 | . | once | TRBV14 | TGTGCCAGCAGCCCAAGGACAGGGACTAGGTACGAGCAGTACTTC | CASSPRTGTRYEQYF
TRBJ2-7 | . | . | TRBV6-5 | TGTGCCAGCAGTTCCGGGGTAGGCGAGCAGTACTTC | CASSSGVGEQYF
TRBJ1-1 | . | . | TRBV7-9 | TGTGCCAGCAGCTTAGTTGGCGTGAACACTGAAGCTTTCTTT | CASSLVGVNTEAFF
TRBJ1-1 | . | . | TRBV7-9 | TGTGCCAGCAGCTTAAGAGGAACGGGGGACACTGAAGCTTTCTTT | CASSLRGTGDTEAFF
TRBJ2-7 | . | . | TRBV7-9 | TGTGCCAGCAGCTTAAGCGCCGAGCAGTACTTC | CASSLSAEQYF
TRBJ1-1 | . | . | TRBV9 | TGTGCCAGCAGCGCCTCTGGGGGAGGCACTGAAGCTTTCTTT | CASSASGGGTEAFF
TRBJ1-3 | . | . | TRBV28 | TGTGCCAGCACCCATAGCTCTGGAAACACCATATATTTT | CASTHSSGNTIYF
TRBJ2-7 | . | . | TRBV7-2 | TGTGCCAGCAGCTCAAGGTACTACGAGCAGTACTTC | CASSSRYYEQYF
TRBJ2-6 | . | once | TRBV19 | TGTGCCACCCACCGAGGCACCTACTCTGGGGCCAACGTCCTGACTTTC | CATHRGTYSGANVLTF
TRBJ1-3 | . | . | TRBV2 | TGTGCCAGCAGAGGGGGTTACTCTGGAAACACCATATATTTT | CASRGGYSGNTIYF
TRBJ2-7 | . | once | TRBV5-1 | TGCGCCAGCGGGACGGACTACGAGCAGTACTTC | CASGTDYEQYF
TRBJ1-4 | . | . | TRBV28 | TGTGCCAGCAGGGGCACGGCTAATGAAAAACTGTTTTTT | CASRGTANEKLFF
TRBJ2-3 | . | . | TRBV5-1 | TGCGCCACCTCCCGAGACTCCGGGACTCACAGCACAGATACGCAGTATTTT | CATSRDSGTHSTDTQYF
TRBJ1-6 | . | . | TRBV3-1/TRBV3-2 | TGTGCCAGCGCAACCCTGGGGGCAGGATCACCCCTCCACTTT | CASATLGAGSPLHF
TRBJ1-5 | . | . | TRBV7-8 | TGTGCCAGCAGCTTAGACCCGGACAGTTCTACCATCAATCAGCCCCAGCATTTT | CASSLDPDSSTINQPQHF
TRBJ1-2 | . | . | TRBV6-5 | TGTGCCAGCAGCCTTTCTACCCAGGGTAGCTATGGCTACACCTTC | CASSLSTQGSYGYTF
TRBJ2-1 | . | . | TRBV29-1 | TGCAGCGTTGAGCGTAATCGGGATGAGCAGTTCTTC | CSVERNRDEQFF
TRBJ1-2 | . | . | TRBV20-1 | TGCAGTGCTAGTTCAGATGGCTACACCTTC | CSASSDGYTF
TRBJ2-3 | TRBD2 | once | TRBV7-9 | TGTGCCAGCAGCTATAGCGGGAGGGGGAATATCGCAGATACGCAGTATTTT | CASSYSGRGNIADTQYF
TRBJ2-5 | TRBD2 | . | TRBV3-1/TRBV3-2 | TGTGCCAGCAGCCAACCCCGGACTAGCGGGAGCATAAAGACCCAGTACTTC | CASSQPRTSGSIKTQYF
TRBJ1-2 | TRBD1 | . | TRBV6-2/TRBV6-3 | TGTGCCAGCAGTTACCGACGGACAGGCTATGGCTACACCTTC | CASSYRRTGYGYTF
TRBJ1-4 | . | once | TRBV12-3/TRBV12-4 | TGTGCCAGCAGTTCCGTCCGGGAACTGTTTTTT | CASSSVRELFF
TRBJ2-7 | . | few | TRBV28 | TGTGCCAGCAGGTTCGGGGTAGCGGCCTCCTACGAGCAGTACTTC | CASRFGVAASYEQYF
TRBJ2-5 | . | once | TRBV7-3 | TGTGCCAGCAAACTAGGGGGGGCTAGCGGCCAAGAGACCCAGTACTTC | CASKLGGASGQETQYF
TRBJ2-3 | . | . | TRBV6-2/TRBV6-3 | TGTGCCAGCAGTAATCACAGGTCAGATACGCAGTATTTT | CASSNHRSDTQYF
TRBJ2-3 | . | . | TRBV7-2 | TGTGCCAGCAGGGTCCCCCGGGGACTTGGGCAGTATTTT | CASRVPRGLGQYF
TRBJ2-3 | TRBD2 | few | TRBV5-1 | TGCGCCAGCAGCGGGTGGGCTAGCGGGGGTTCAGATACGCAGTATTTT | CASSGWASGGSDTQYF
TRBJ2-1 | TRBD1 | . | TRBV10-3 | TGTGCCATCAAGGGGGCAGAGTACAATGAGCAGTTCTTC | CAIKGAEYNEQFF
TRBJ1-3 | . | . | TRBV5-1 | TGCGCCAGCAGCTTGGCGGGGGTTACAAACACCATATATTTT | CASSLAGVTNTIYF
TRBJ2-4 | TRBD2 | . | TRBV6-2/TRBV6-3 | TGTGCCAGCAGTTACTCGATAGCGGGAGATTCCAAAAACATTCAGTACTTC | CASSYSIAGDSKNIQYF
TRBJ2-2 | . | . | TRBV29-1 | TGCAGCGTTGGGAGATCACAGGTGACCGGGGAGCTGTTTTTT | CSVGRSQVTGELFF
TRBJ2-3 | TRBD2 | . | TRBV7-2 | TGTGCCAGCAGCCCCCGACTAGCGGGAGCAGATACGCAGTATTTT | CASSPRLAGADTQYF
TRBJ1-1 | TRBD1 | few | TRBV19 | TGTGCCAGTAGTATTGGGACAGCGGTAACTGAAGCTTTCTTT | CASSIGTAVTEAFF
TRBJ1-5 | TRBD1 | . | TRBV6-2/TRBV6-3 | TGTGCCAGCAGTAGAACACAGGGACAGAAGAATCAGCCCCAGCATTTT | CASSRTQGQKNQPQHF
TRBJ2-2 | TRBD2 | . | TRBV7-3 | TGTGCCAGCAGCTTTTCCGCTAGCGGAGCCACCGGGGAGCTGTTTTTT | CASSFSASGATGELFF
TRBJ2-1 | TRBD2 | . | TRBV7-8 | TGTGCCAGCTACCCGACTAGCGCGAGCTCCTACAATGAGCAGTTCTTC | CASYPTSASSYNEQFF